A single sample gave rise to the 22 T cell receptor beta chains below, sequenced in a study of T cell clones after liver transplantation. TCRdb keeps only in-frame clones here, not all; method: immunoSEQ multiplex PCR. The sample has tens of thousands of clones, about two thirds seen once. Here the sequenced sample was CD4+ T cells from blood, taken before liver transplant. These receptors originate from a human donor who received a liver transplant.

The chain employs TRBV4-2 and TRBJ1-2; TRBD1 aligns across 7 bases. V shed 0 bases and J 1 base; nucleotides not matched to a gene: 11. CDR3 length equals 18 residues. Germline loops: CDR1 LGHNA, CDR2 YNFKEQ. For the CDR3, the DNA is TGTGCCAGCAGCCAAGAGCCGAATTCAGGGGGTTATAACTATGGCTACACCTTC. Amino acids: CASSQEPNSGGYNYGYTF.

This chain joins TRBV19 and TRBJ1-2; 7 bases are shared with TRBD1. This CDR3 contains 13 residues. Germline lookup yields CDR1 LNHDA and CDR2 SQIVND (reference sequence). Trimming cost V 3 bases and J 7 bases; bases outside gene matches: 5. CDR3 DNA: TGTGCCAGTAGTATCCGGGACAGCCGTGGCTACACCTTC. This sequence encodes CASSIRDSRGYTF. The variable domain in full, completed from reference TRBV19 and TRBJ1-2, reads DGGITQSPKYLFRKEGQNVTLSCEQNLNHDAMYWYRQDPGQGLRLIYYSQIVNDFQKGDIAEGYSVSREKKESFPLTVTSAQKNPTAFYLCASSIRDSRGYTFGSGTRLTVV.

V is TRBV5-5 and J is TRBJ2-2; 8 nucleotides align to TRBD1. This CDR3 comprises 16 residues. CDR1 SGHKS and CDR2 YYEKEE come from the germline V gene (reference sequence). Trimming cost V 4 bases and J 2 bases; bases outside gene matches: 7. CDR3 region: CASSLGQERNTGELFF. DNA for the CDR3: TGTGCCAGCAGCCTGGGACAGGAACGAAACACCGGGGAGCTGTTTTTT.

The chain joins TRBV28 to TRBJ1-2, with D possibly being TRBD1 (5 bases). V lost 7 bases and J 6 bases, leaving 15 bases between the germline ends. Germline CDR1 is MDHEN and CDR2 is SYDVKM. CDR3 length: 13 residues. The CDR3 nucleotides read TGTGCCAGCACCCCCGCGGGGACCGATGGCTACACCTTC. This gives the protein CASTPAGTDGYTF.

This chain connects TRBV5-6 to TRBJ2-3; 9 nucleotides line up with TRBD1. This CDR3 is built from 16 residues. V gave up 4 bases and J gave up 1 base; unmatched junction bases: 7. CDR1 is SGHDT, CDR2 YYEEEE, per germline. DNA for the CDR3: TGTGCCAGCAGCCGTGGGACAGGGTGGGGCACAGATACGCAGTATTTT. It codes for CASSRGTGWGTDTQYF.

The chain links TRBV28 to TRBJ1-5, with a tentative D call TRBD1 (6 bases). Germline V gives CDR1 MDHEN, CDR2 SYDVKM. CDR3 length equals 16 residues. Trimming took 3 bases from V and 2 from J, leaving 14 bases between them. In DNA, the CDR3 is TGTGCCAGCAGTTTGGTGGTACAGGGCGGCAATCAGCCCCAGCATTTT. Amino acids: CASSLVVQGGNQPQHF. Complete variable domain (other parts from reference TRBV28 and TRBJ1-5): DVKVTQSSRYLVKRTGEKVFLECVQDMDHENMFWYRQDPGLGLRLIYFSYDVKMKEKGDIPEGYSVSREKKERFSLILESASTNQTSMYLCASSLVVQGGNQPQHFGDGTRLSIL.

This clone has just one count. The gene calls are TRBV28 and TRBJ1-1; TRBD1 agrees at 11 bases. The CDR3 is 16 residues long. Germline V gene sequence: CDR1 MDHEN, CDR2 SYDVKM. V trimming: 6 bases; J trimming: 1 base; junction bases outside the gene matches: 7. CDR3 amino acids: CASSLLGTGGNTEAFF. CDR3 DNA: TGTGCCAGCAGCCTGCTTGGGACAGGGGGGAACACTGAAGCTTTCTTT.

The chain couples TRBV10-3 to TRBJ2-5, with 8 bases matching TRBD1. Germline-derived CDR1 and CDR2 are ENHRY and SYGVKD. The CDR3 has 16 residues. The trim removed 4 bases at V and 6 bases at J, leaving 13 bases unmatched. CDR3 DNA: TGTGCCATCAGTGTTGGGACAGGTGGAAGAGGGAAGACCCAGTACTTC. This sequence encodes CAISVGTGGRGKTQYF.

This clone was detected only once. The sample contains more than one DNA sequence encoding this CDR3. The chain has TRBV19 and TRBJ2-7; 9 nucleotides agree with TRBD1. Per germline, CDR1 LNHDA and CDR2 SQIVND (reference sequence). Trimming cost V 6 bases and J 6 bases; bases outside gene matches: 6. This CDR3 spans 13 amino acids. CDR3 coding DNA: TGTGCCAGTAGCCGGGACAGGGTGGCCGAGCAGTACTTC. Its translation is CASSRDRVAEQYF.

The genes are TRBV4-1 and TRBJ1-5, with TRBD1 as a possible D gene (6 bases). The CDR3 is 13 amino acids. The germline gives CDR1 MGHRA, CDR2 YSYEKL. V was pared by 3 bases and J by 5 bases, with 8 bases between. The CDR3 sequence: CASSQYRDQPQHF. CDR3 in DNA: TGCGCCAGCAGCCAGTACAGGGATCAGCCCCAGCATTTT.

The chain uses TRBV2 and TRBJ1-6; no clear D gene. V gave up 4 bases and J gave up 8 bases, with 12 bases separating them. The CDR3 is made up of 14 amino acids. CDR1 SNHLY and CDR2 FYNNEI come from the germline V gene. The CDR3 bases are TGTGCCAGCAGTGTAAGTGTCAGCGATTCACCCCTCCACTTT. Translation: CASSVSVSDSPLHF.

V usage is TRBV11-2 and J usage is TRBJ1-3; D is possibly TRBD1 (5 bases). This CDR3 has 15 residues. Germline V CDR1 and CDR2: SGHAT, FQNNGV. V lost 0 bases to trimming and J lost 4 bases, with 10 bases between them. The DNA for the CDR3 is TGTGCCAGCAGCTTAGAGTCAGGGTACGGAAACACCATATATTTT. Translating gives CASSLESGYGNTIYF.

The CDR3, as DNA: TGTGCCAGCAGCTTATCGGGACTAGCGGGCTCCTACAATGAGCAGTTCTTC. Amino acids: CASSLSGLAGSYNEQFF. The chain carries TRBV7-3 and TRBJ2-1; 12 bases align to TRBD2. With 2 bases clipped from V and 0 bases from J, the junction kept 2 bases outside the gene matches. The CDR3 extends over 17 amino acids. Germline CDR1 and CDR2: SGHTA and FQGTGA.

The V gene is TRBV20-1, the J gene TRBJ2-1; D not certain. CDR1 is DFQATT and CDR2 is SNEGSKA in the germline V gene (reference sequence). The CDR3 has 11 amino acids. The germline V and J ends were trimmed by 3 bases and 9 bases, with 9 bases remaining between them. The CDR3 here is CSASSLVEQFF. CDR3 DNA sequence: TGCAGTGCTAGTTCCTTAGTTGAGCAGTTCTTC.

The V call is TRBV19, the J call TRBJ2-1; TRBD2 matches 10 bases. From germline, CDR1 is LNHDA and CDR2 SQIVND (reference sequence). The CDR3 has 14 residues. The ends lost 5 bases at V and 7 bases at J; junction bases unmatched: 5. The CDR3, as DNA: TGTGCCAGTAGTCCCCGGGGACTAGCGAATGAGCAGTTCTTC. Amino acid sequence: CASSPRGLANEQFF.

V usage is TRBV11-2 and J usage is TRBJ2-3, with 9 bases fitting TRBD1. The CDR3 is made up of 15 amino acids. J was trimmed by 3 bases and V by 5 bases; bases with no gene match: 6. The V gene's germline CDR1 is SGHAT and CDR2 FQNNGV. The CDR3 loop reads CASSVTGGGTDTQYF. The CDR3 DNA follows: TGTGCCAGCAGCGTAACAGGGGGCGGGACAGATACGCAGTATTTT.

The chain combines TRBV28 with TRBJ2-3; D perhaps matches TRBD2 (6 bases). The CDR3 runs 17 residues. CDR1 is MDHEN and CDR2 is SYDVKM in the germline V gene. With 1 base removed from V and 4 bases from J, the gap between germline ends came to 18 bases. Here the CDR3 reads CASSLSFLAPRADTQYF. The CDR3 coding sequence is TGTGCCAGCAGTTTATCATTTCTAGCGCCCCGCGCAGATACGCAGTATTTT.

The V and J genes are TRBV19 and TRBJ1-1; D is unresolved. The CDR3 has 14 amino acids. CDR1 and CDR2 from the germline V gene are LNHDA and SQIVND (reference sequence). V was trimmed by 0 bases and J by 5 bases, leaving 10 bases between them. The CDR3 is CASSIEGGRTEAFF. CDR3 sequence (DNA): TGTGCCAGTAGTATAGAGGGAGGGCGAACTGAAGCTTTCTTT.

The CDR3 DNA reads TGTGCCAGCTCACCACCGGGACAGGGTGGTGAGGGGCAGTACTTC. Translated, it gives CASSPPGQGGEGQYF. This chain joins TRBV18 and TRBJ2-7, with TRBD1 identical over 9 bases. CDR1 KGHSH and CDR2 LQKENI come from the germline V gene. The CDR3 runs 15 residues. V was pared by 0 bases and J by 9 bases, with 9 bases of the junction left unmatched. The full variable domain, its missing parts supplied by reference TRBV18 and TRBJ2-7, is NAGVMQNPRHLVRRRGQEARLRCSPMKGHSHVYWYRQLPEEGLKFMVYLQKENIIDESGMPKERFSAEFPKEGPSILRIQQVVRGDSAAYFCASSPPGQGGEGQYFGPGTRLTVT.

The CDR3 is CASSDHGQVLFYEQYF. In DNA, the CDR3 is TGTGCCAGCAGTGACCACGGACAGGTTCTCTTCTACGAGCAGTACTTC. The chain has TRBV2 and TRBJ2-7, with TRBD1 matching over 7 bases. The CDR3 sequence is 16 residues long. Germline assignment: CDR1 SNHLY and CDR2 FYNNEI. V shed 3 bases and J 3 bases; nucleotides not matched to a gene: 11.

The chain couples TRBV7-9 to TRBJ2-1, with D hard to call. Trimming removed 5 bases from V and 0 bases from J, with 11 bases in between. The CDR3 is made up of 15 amino acids. Germline lookup yields CDR1 SEHNR and CDR2 FQNEAQ (reference sequence). The chain's CDR3 is CASSPRRSSYNEQFF. CDR3 nucleotide sequence: TGTGCCAGCAGCCCCCGAAGGAGCTCCTACAATGAGCAGTTCTTC.

This rearrangement joins TRBV18 to TRBJ2-1, with 7 bases fitting TRBD2. Germline V gene sequence: CDR1 KGHSH, CDR2 LQKENI. The length of the CDR3 is 12 residues. V dropped 2 bases and J dropped 8; count of bases not matched to a gene: 0. The DNA of the CDR3 is TGTGCCAGCTCACCAGGGAGGGATGAGCAGTTCTTC. Its translation: CASSPGRDEQFF. Variable domain in full (rest from reference TRBV18 and TRBJ2-1): NAGVMQNPRHLVRRRGQEARLRCSPMKGHSHVYWYRQLPEEGLKFMVYLQKENIIDESGMPKERFSAEFPKEGPSILRIQQVVRGDSAAYFCASSPGRDEQFFGPGTRLTVL.